This TCR beta chain came from a study of CD8 T cells in ankylosing spondylitis. This clonotype was found a few times. TCRdb reprocessed the 5' RACE reads via MiXCR and lists one record per CDR3 protein. The sample shows just over 350,000 distinct CDR3 sequences, approximately 22% of them seen only once. Germline CDR1 SGHAT, CDR2 FQNNGV. The CDR3 is 15 amino acids. V lost 0 bases to trimming and J lost 7 bases; unmatched junction nucleotides: 6. The chain combines TRBV11-2 with TRBJ2-1; 7 nucleotides align to TRBD1. The clonotype was recovered from a male donor with ankylosing spondylitis or in good health (not recorded which). Sample: blood, either unsorted or a sorted T cell fraction (not recorded which). CDR3 sequence reads: CASSLDSGQWNEQFF. Written as DNA, the CDR3 is TGTGCCAGCAGCTTAGACTCGGGACAGTGGAATGAGCAGTTCTTC.